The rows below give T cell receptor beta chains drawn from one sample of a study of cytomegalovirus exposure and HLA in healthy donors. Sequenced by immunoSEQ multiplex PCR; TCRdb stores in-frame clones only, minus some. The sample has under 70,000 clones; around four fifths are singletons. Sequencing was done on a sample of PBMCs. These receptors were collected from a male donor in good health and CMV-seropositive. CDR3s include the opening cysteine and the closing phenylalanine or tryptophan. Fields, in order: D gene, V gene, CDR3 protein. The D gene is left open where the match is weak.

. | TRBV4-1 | CASSQDPAGGTEAFF
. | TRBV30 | CAWTQGRSNQPQHF
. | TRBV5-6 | CASSPLFGVTYEQYF
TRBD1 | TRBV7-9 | CASSRGQANEKLFF
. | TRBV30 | CAWNRDFTDTQYF
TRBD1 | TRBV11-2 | CASSSGTGGVSSYEQYF
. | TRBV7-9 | CASSFFGAEGYTF
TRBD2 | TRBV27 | CASSLTSGGTGELFF
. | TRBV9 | CASSVGGPGAGELFF
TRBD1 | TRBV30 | CAWSVQGNGYTF
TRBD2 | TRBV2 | CASSAPPTKTSGGGTGELFF
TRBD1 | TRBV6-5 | CASGSRGYNSPLHF
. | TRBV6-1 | CASSDGFGAYEQYF
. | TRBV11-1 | CASSLGSRTYNEQFF
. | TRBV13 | CASSSPYEQFF
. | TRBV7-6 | CASSLAEGRTYEQYF
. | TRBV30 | CAWSRGLNQPQHF